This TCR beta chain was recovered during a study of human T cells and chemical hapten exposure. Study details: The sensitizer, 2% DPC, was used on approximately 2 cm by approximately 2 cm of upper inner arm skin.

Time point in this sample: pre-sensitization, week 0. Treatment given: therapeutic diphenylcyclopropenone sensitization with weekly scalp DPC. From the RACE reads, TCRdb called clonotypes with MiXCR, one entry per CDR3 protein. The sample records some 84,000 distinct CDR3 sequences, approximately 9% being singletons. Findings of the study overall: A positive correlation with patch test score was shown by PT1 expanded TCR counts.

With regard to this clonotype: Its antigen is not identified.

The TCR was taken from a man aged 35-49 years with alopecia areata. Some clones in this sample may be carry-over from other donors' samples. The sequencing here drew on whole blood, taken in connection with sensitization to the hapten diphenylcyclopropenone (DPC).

The CDR3 is CASSHLDREGTDTQYF. CDR3 coding DNA: TGTGCCAGCAGCCACCTCGACAGGGAGGGGACAGATACGCAGTATTTT. The gene calls are TRBV3-1 and TRBJ2-3; D assignment may be TRBD1 or TRBD2 (7 bases each). Germline V gives CDR1 LGHDT, CDR2 YNNKEL (reference sequence). V lost 3 bases and J 3 bases, leaving 16 bases between the germline ends. The length of the CDR3 is 16 residues.